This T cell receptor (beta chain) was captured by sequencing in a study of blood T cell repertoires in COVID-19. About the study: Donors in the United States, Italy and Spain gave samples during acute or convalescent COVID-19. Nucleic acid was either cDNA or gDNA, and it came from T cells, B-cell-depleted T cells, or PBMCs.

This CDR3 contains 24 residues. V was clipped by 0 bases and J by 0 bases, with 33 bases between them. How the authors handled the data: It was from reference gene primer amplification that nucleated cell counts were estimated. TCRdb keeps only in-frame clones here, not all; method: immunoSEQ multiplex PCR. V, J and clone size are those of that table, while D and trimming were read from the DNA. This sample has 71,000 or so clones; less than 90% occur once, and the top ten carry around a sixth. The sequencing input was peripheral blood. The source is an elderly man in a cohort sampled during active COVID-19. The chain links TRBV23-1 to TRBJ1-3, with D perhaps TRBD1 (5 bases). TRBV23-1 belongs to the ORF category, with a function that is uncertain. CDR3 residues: CASSQSWKTAKTPPHLLSGNTIYF. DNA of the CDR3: TGCGCCAGCAGTCAATCGTGGAAGACAGCTAAAACCCCTCCTCATCTCCTCTCTGGAAACACCATATATTTT.